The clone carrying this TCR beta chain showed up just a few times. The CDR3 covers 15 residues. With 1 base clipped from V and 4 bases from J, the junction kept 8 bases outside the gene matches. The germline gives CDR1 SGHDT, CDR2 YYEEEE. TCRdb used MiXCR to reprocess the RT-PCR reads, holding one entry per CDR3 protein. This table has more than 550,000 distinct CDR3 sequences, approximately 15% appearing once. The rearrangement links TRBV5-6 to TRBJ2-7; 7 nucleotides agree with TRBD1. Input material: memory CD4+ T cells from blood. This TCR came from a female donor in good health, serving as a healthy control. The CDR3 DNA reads TGTGCCAGCAGCTTGTATTCAGGGGGTAATTACGAGCAGTACTTC. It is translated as CASSLYSGGNYEQYF. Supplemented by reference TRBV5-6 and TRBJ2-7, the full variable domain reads DAGVTQSPTHLIKTRGQQVTLRCSPKSGHDTVSWYQQALGQGPQFIFQYYEEEERQRGNFPDRFSGHQFPNYSSELNVNALLLGDSALYLCASSLYSGGNYEQYFGPGTRLTVT.